This T cell receptor (beta chain) was sequenced in a study of response to subunit inactivated influenza vaccine. The study, taken as a whole, reports: That few new T cells are recruited by each seasonal influenza vaccination was the authors' suggestion.

Note on this clonotype: The antigen remains unidentified.

A single record per CDR3 protein comes from TCRdb applying MiXCR to the RT-PCR reads. The repertoire includes some 640,000 distinct CDR3 sequences, approximately 15% of them detected once, and around 7% sits in the top ten. The CDR3 has 13 residues. Trimming pared 5 bases from V and 7 bases from J, leaving 13 bases between. CDR1 and CDR2 (germline): MNHEY, SMNVEV (reference sequence). This receptor was taken from a middle-aged man who received an inactivated influenza vaccine. The sample was PBMCs from blood, taken less than 15 days before vaccination. This chain uses TRBV27 with TRBJ2-3; either TRBD1 or TRBD2 may fit D (5 bases each). The CDR3 bases are TGTGCCAGCAGTAATTTGGGACCCTATACGCAGTATTTT. It encodes CASSNLGPYTQYF.